This TCR beta chain is drawn from a study of control samples from healthy donors and cancer patients. TCRdb keeps only in-frame clones here, not all; method: immunoSEQ multiplex PCR. This sample has around 130,000 clones, with more than 80% found just once. This CDR3 contains 13 residues. Germline CDR1 and CDR2: MNHEY and SMNVEV (reference sequence). V gave up 3 bases and J gave up 5 bases, with 7 bases separating them. V gene TRBV27 combines with J gene TRBJ2-2; TRBD2 might be the D (5 bases). This sequence was found in a man in his late teens or twenties in good health. The sequencing input was blood. The DNA for the CDR3 is TGTGCCAGCAGTTTTCCGGGAACCGGGGAGCTGTTTTTT. Its translation is CASSFPGTGELFF.